A few counts support the clone carrying this T cell receptor (beta chain). This record belongs to a study of patients and donors after allogeneic stem cell transplantation. One entry per CDR3 protein results from TCRdb running MiXCR on the RT-PCR reads. This table has about a million distinct CDR3 sequences, more than 15% appearing once. V lost 7 bases, J lost 1 base, and 17 bases lay in between. The CDR3 has 15 amino acids. The V gene's germline CDR1 is MNHEY and CDR2 SMNVEV (reference sequence). The sequence was collected from a human donor who was either an allogeneic HSCT recipient or a stem cell or donor lymphocyte infusion donor (not recorded which). It is not recorded whose cells these are; they may come from a transplant donor. The specimen sequenced was blood, either unsorted or a sorted T cell fraction (not recorded which). The chain joins TRBV27 to TRBJ2-7; possible D gene TRBD2, 5 bases. This chain's CDR3 is CASNRAGDPSYEQYF. For the CDR3, the DNA is TGTGCCAGCAACCGGGCCGGGGATCCTTCCTACGAGCAGTACTTC.